Below, 20 T cell receptor beta chains from the same sample are listed, as sequenced in a study of technical replicates of blood from a handful of donors. Data came from immunoSEQ multiplex PCR; TCRdb stores just in-frame clones and leaves some out. The table lists tens of thousands of clones, about 93% of them singletons. The sample taken for sequencing was PBMCs. All receptors derive from a human donor in good health. Some clones in this sample may be carry-over from other donors' samples.

The genes are TRBV5-6 and TRBJ1-5; the match to TRBD1 covers 7 bases. J was trimmed by 5 bases and V by 3 bases; bases with no gene match: 8. CDR3 length: 15 amino acids. CDR1 SGHDT and CDR2 YYEEEE come from the germline V gene. The CDR3 protein is CASSSQGVRYQPQHF. In nucleotides, the CDR3 is TGTGCCAGCAGCTCCCAGGGGGTGCGCTATCAGCCCCAGCATTTT.

V and J are TRBV6-1 and TRBJ2-3, with unresolved D. The CDR3 runs to 14 residues. V lost 7 bases and J lost 0, with 11 bases in between. Germline V gene data show CDR1 as MNHNS and CDR2 as SASEGT. In DNA, the CDR3 is TGTGCCAGCATGACCGGGTGGAGCACAGATACGCAGTATTTT. Its translation: CASMTGWSTDTQYF.

With regard to this clone: One junction end does not reproduce the germline sequence, and a read error may be involved. The J gene is TRBJ2-6, the V gene TRBV11-2; maybe TRBD2 (7 bases). Germline CDR1 and CDR2: SGHAT and FQNNGV. The CDR3 runs to 11 residues. DNA of the CDR3: TGTGCCAGCAGCTTTAGGGGGGGACTATATTTC. Translating it yields CASSFRGGLYF.

The chain uses TRBV9 and TRBJ2-1; TRBD1 might be the D (6 bases). The germline V and J ends were trimmed by 0 bases and 0 bases, with 7 bases remaining between them. Germline V gives CDR1 SGDLS, CDR2 YYNGEE. The CDR3 is 15 residues long. CDR3 sequence (DNA): TGTGCCAGCAGCGTAGCGGGACACTCCTACAATGAGCAGTTCTTC. This translates into CASSVAGHSYNEQFF.

The chain recombines TRBV28 with TRBJ2-1, with a weak D call TRBD2 (7 bases). The CDR3 extends over 13 amino acids. With 7 bases removed from V and 4 bases from J, the gap between germline ends came to 11 bases. Germline CDR1 MDHEN, CDR2 SYDVKM. Here the CDR3 DNA reads TGTGCCAGCATGGGGGGGCTGTACAATGAGCAGTTCTTC. It encodes CASMGGLYNEQFF.

CDR3 bases: TGCGCCAGCAGTAATCTGAGACGGGACAGGGGAGAGACCCAGTACTTC. Residues: CASSNLRRDRGETQYF. The chain joins TRBV5-1 to TRBJ2-5; TRBD1 matches 10 bases. The V segment lost 5 bases and the J segment 4 bases; nucleotides outside the gene matches: 11. Germline V gene sequence: CDR1 SGHRS, CDR2 YFSETQ. The CDR3 contains 16 residues.

This chain connects TRBV10-3 to TRBJ1-6; D is unclear. V dropped 5 bases and J dropped 6 bases, with 11 bases sitting between them. The germline V gene has CDR1 ENHRY and CDR2 SYGVKD. This CDR3 region has 14 residues. The DNA for the CDR3 is TGTGCCATCAGTTCCGGACTACCTAATTCACCCCTCCACTTT. It encodes CAISSGLPNSPLHF.

The genes are TRBV11-3 and TRBJ2-4; TRBD1 agrees at 8 bases. With V trimmed by 5 bases and J by 9 bases, 3 bases remained unmatched. The germline V gene has CDR1 SGHNT and CDR2 YENEEA. This CDR3 has 12 residues. The CDR3 DNA follows: TGTGCCAGCAGCGGTACAGGGGGCATTCAGTACTTC. Encoded protein: CASSGTGGIQYF.

The rearrangement links TRBV7-3 to TRBJ2-3; D uncertain. The length of the CDR3 is 13 residues. CDR1 is SGHTA and CDR2 is FQGTGA in the germline V gene. V lost 4 bases, J lost 0 bases, and 5 bases lay in between. The CDR3: CASSSQSTDTQYF. The CDR3 DNA reads as TGTGCCAGCAGCTCCCAAAGCACAGATACGCAGTATTTT.

The rearrangement joins TRBV6-1 to TRBJ2-1; D is possibly TRBD1 (5 bases). This CDR3 spans 14 amino acids. Deletions cut 6 bases from V and 6 bases from J, with 15 bases between. Per germline, CDR1 MNHNS and CDR2 SASEGT. The CDR3 region is CASRDTGYTNEQFF. In DNA, the CDR3 is TGTGCCAGCAGGGACACTGGATACACCAATGAGCAGTTCTTC.

The chain is built from TRBV4-3 and TRBJ2-7; TRBD2 might be the D (6 bases). Germline CDR1 LGHNA, CDR2 YSLEER. The CDR3 length is 15 residues. V lost 1 base, J lost 5 bases, and 15 bases lay in between. DNA of the CDR3: TGCGCCAGCAGCCAAGGGAGCGGATGGGGGGACGAGCAGTACTTC. Residues: CASSQGSGWGDEQYF.

The rearrangement joins TRBV6-1 to TRBJ1-1; D is unclear. V was shortened by 3 bases and J by 10 bases, with 12 bases between the two germline ends. The CDR3 consists of 12 residues. From germline, CDR1 is MNHNS and CDR2 SASEGT. The CDR3 is CASSDPIGGAFF. The DNA of the CDR3 is TGTGCCAGCAGTGACCCAATTGGAGGAGCTTTCTTT.

The chain has TRBV30 and TRBJ1-1, with 10 bases lining up with TRBD1. Germline-derived CDR1 and CDR2 are GTSNPN and SVGIG (reference sequence). The J segment lost 5 bases and the V segment lost 1 base, leaving 7 bases of the junction unmatched. The CDR3 sequence is 15 residues long. CDR3 sequence reads: CAWSALGQGGTEAFF. Here the CDR3 DNA reads TGTGCCTGGAGTGCACTTGGACAGGGGGGGACTGAAGCTTTCTTT. Full variable domain (remainder filled in from reference TRBV30 and TRBJ1-1): SQTIHQWPATLVQPVGSPLSLECTVEGTSNPNLYWYRQAAGRGLQLLFYSVGIGQISSEVPQNLSASRPQDRQFILSSKKLLLSDSGFYLCAWSALGQGGTEAFFGQGTRLTVV.

The CDR3 bases are TGCGCCAGCAGCCAAGAAGTTGGGGCCCCCTACGAGCAGTACTTC. This encodes CASSQEVGAPYEQYF. The gene calls are TRBV4-3 and TRBJ2-7, with D perhaps matching TRBD1 (5 bases). V shed 0 bases and J shed 2 bases, with 11 bases lying between them. The CDR3 sequence is 15 residues long. Germline CDR1 LGHNA, CDR2 YSLEER.

J is TRBJ1-5 and V is TRBV4-1; possible D gene TRBD1, 6 bases. Germline assignment: CDR1 MGHRA and CDR2 YSYEKL. There are 16 residues in the CDR3. Trimming took 1 base from V and 4 from J, leaving 14 bases between them. This chain's CDR3 is CASSQATDSRNQPQHF. CDR3 sequence (DNA): TGCGCCAGCAGCCAAGCAACGGACAGCAGAAATCAGCCCCAGCATTTT.

The chain employs TRBV6-1 and TRBJ2-2; 7 bases map to TRBD2. The V and J ends lost 4 bases and 2 bases, in that order; junction bases with no gene match: 7. The CDR3 has 16 residues. The germline V gene has CDR1 MNHNS and CDR2 SASEGT. This CDR3 reads CASSANGLGNTGELFF. In nucleotides, the CDR3 is TGTGCCAGCAGTGCAAACGGACTAGGCAACACCGGGGAGCTGTTTTTT.

This clone was recorded only once. The J gene is TRBJ1-6, the V gene TRBV19; tentative D call: TRBD1 (6 bases). V was pared by 6 bases and J by 12 bases, with 18 bases between. The germline CDR1 and CDR2 sequences are LNHDA and SQIVND (reference sequence). This CDR3 region has 14 residues. This CDR3 is CASRPRQDRGPLHF. The CDR3, as DNA: TGTGCCAGTAGGCCCAGACAGGATCGGGGACCCCTCCACTTT. Full variable domain (rest looked up from reference TRBV19 and TRBJ1-6): DGGITQSPKYLFRKEGQNVTLSCEQNLNHDAMYWYRQDPGQGLRLIYYSQIVNDFQKGDIAEGYSVSREKKESFPLTVTSAQKNPTAFYLCASRPRQDRGPLHFGNGTRLTVT.

CDR3 in amino acids: CASRGRGHEINSPLHF. In nucleotides, the CDR3 is TGTGCCAGCAGGGGCAGGGGCCACGAGATTAATTCACCCCTCCACTTT. The chain employs TRBV13 and TRBJ1-6, with a possible D match to TRBD1 (6 bases). Trimming took off 6 bases at V and 6 bases at J, with 18 bases between the two ends. CDR3 length: 16 amino acids. Germline V CDR1 and CDR2: PRHDT, FYEKMQ (reference sequence). The complete variable domain, with remaining parts taken from reference TRBV13 and TRBJ1-6, reads AAGVIQSPRHLIKEKRETATLKCYPIPRHDTVYWYQQGPGQDPQFLISFYEKMQSDKGSIPDRFSAQQFSDYHSELNMSSLELGDSALYFCASRGRGHEINSPLHFGNGTRLTVT.

The chain employs TRBV2 and TRBJ1-2, with TRBD1 identical over 7 bases. V was clipped by 5 bases and J by 2 bases; unmatched bases: 2. The CDR3 loop spans 13 amino acids. Per germline, CDR1 SNHLY and CDR2 FYNNEI. The CDR3 reads CASSLQGNYGYTF. For the CDR3, the DNA is TGTGCCAGCAGTTTACAGGGGAACTATGGCTACACCTTC.

The chain is built from TRBV9 and TRBJ2-2; 9 bases map to TRBD2. The V segment lost 0 bases and the J segment 7 bases; nucleotides outside the gene matches: 10. This CDR3 has 17 residues. Germline CDR1 is SGDLS and CDR2 is YYNGEE. DNA of the CDR3: TGTGCCAGCAGCGTAGCAGGTAGCGGGAGCGGAATCGGGGAGCTGTTTTTT. Amino acids: CASSVAGSGSGIGELFF.